This T cell receptor (beta chain) appears in the sequencing data of a study of blood T cell repertoires in COVID-19. About the research overall: From T cells, B-cell-depleted T cells, or PBMCs came the material, which was cDNA or gDNA.

The protocol was immunoSEQ multiplex PCR, while the TCRdb copy is restricted to in-frame clones and leaves out a portion. The sample yields 300,000 to 450,000 clones, approximately 87% seen once. The V gene's germline CDR1 is SGDLS and CDR2 YYNGEE. V was cut by 0 bases and J by 4 bases, with 10 bases left in between. The CDR3 has 14 residues. This TCR came from a man aged 40-49 years in a cohort exposed to, infected with or recovered from COVID-19 (not recorded which). The rearrangement uses TRBV9 and TRBJ1-1, with D possibly TRBD1 on 6 matching bases. The sequencing input was PBMCs or T cells enriched from blood (not recorded which). The CDR3 nucleotides read TGTGCCAGCAGCGTAGGGATACAGGGCACTGAAGCTTTCTTT. Translation gives CASSVGIQGTEAFF. Looking up the rest from reference TRBV9 and TRBJ1-1 gives the full variable domain: DSGVTQTPKHLITATGQRVTLRCSPRSGDLSVYWYQQSLDQGLQFLIQYYNGEERAKGNILERFSAQQFPDLHSELNLSSLELGDSALYFCASSVGIQGTEAFFGQGTRLTVV.